This is a list of T cell receptor beta chains from one sample in a study of cytomegalovirus exposure and HLA in healthy donors. Libraries were prepared by immunoSEQ multiplex PCR; TCRdb keeps only in-frame clonotypes and omits some of them. In total, the table holds 55,000 to 85,000 clones. Sequenced sample: PBMCs. The receptors originated from a female donor in good health and CMV-seropositive. CDR3s include the opening cysteine and the closing phenylalanine or tryptophan. D genes are given only for firm matches.

>TRBJ2-5|TRBV5-1|TRBD2
CASSPGLAGGRETQYF
TGCGCCAGCAGCCCCGGACTAGCGGGGGGACGAGAGACCCAGTACTTC
>TRBJ1-6|TRBV10-3|TRBD1
CAISGIGTDNSPLHF
TGTGCCATCAGTGGGATAGGGACAGATAATTCACCCCTCCACTTT
>TRBJ2-5|TRBV7-9|.
CASSLGLSGETQYF
TGTGCCAGCAGCTTAGGATTATCGGGAGAGACCCAGTACTTC
>TRBJ2-1|TRBV6-1|.
CASSERRLAGDNEQFF
TGTGCCAGCAGTGAACGCCGACTAGCAGGGGACAATGAGCAGTTCTTC
>TRBJ1-6|TRBV7-2|.
CASSRRGGDNSPLHF
TGTGCCAGCAGCCGGAGGGGGGGGGATAATTCACCCCTCCACTTT
>TRBJ2-1|TRBV18|.
CASSPTRDNEQFF
TGTGCCAGCTCTCCGACTAGGGACAATGAGCAGTTCTTC
>TRBJ1-2|TRBV29-1|TRBD1
CSAGQGAQGYTF
TGCAGCGCGGGACAGGGGGCGCAGGGCTACACCTTC
>TRBJ1-5|TRBV4-1|.
CASSQVERLHQPQHF
TGCGCCAGCAGCCAAGTTGAAAGACTCCATCAGCCCCAGCATTTT
>TRBJ1-6|TRBV6-5|.
CASSYFSSYNSPLHF
TGTGCCAGCAGTTACTTTAGCTCCTATAATTCACCCCTCCACTTT
>TRBJ2-7|TRBV4-1|.
CASSQESGTLLRQYF
TGCGCCAGCAGCCAAGAATCCGGGACACTTCTTCGGCAGTACTTC
>TRBJ1-3|TRBV13|TRBD1
CASSSLRDRGAGNTIYF
TGTGCCAGCAGCTCACTACGGGACAGGGGAGCCGGAAACACCATATATTTT
>TRBJ1-2|TRBV12-2|.
CARGDRLYNYGYTF
TGTGCAAGGGGGGACAGGCTATATAACTATGGCTACACCTTC
>TRBJ2-5|TRBV5-1|.
CASSFDRAEETQYF
TGCGCCAGCAGCTTTGACAGAGCAGAGGAGACCCAGTACTTC
>TRBJ2-5|TRBV9|.
CASSVGDMLVETQYF
TGTGCCAGCAGCGTAGGGGACATGCTTGTCGAGACCCAGTACTTC
>TRBJ2-5|TRBV5-6|.
CASSGDTQETQYF
TGTGCCAGCAGCGGGGACACCCAAGAGACCCAGTACTTC
>TRBJ2-3|TRBV5-6|TRBD2
CATSTGGGQSTDTQYF
TGTGCCACCTCGACCGGCGGGGGGCAGAGCACAGATACGCAGTATTTT
>TRBJ2-5|TRBV7-2|.
CASSLGRGAETQYF
TGTGCCAGCAGCTTAGGACGGGGGGCAGAGACCCAGTACTTC
>TRBJ2-7|TRBV28|TRBD1
CAILGPGGYEQYF
TGTGCCATCCTCGGGCCAGGGGGCTACGAGCAGTACTTC
>TRBJ1-1|TRBV6-1|TRBD1
CASSVGARGDRLNTEAFF
TGTGCCAGCAGTGTTGGGGCCCGAGGGGACAGGTTGAACACTGAAGCTTTCTTT
>TRBJ1-2|TRBV6-4|TRBD1
CARYRGRANYGYTF
TGTGCCAGGTACAGGGGCCGAGCTAACTATGGCTACACCTTC
>TRBJ2-3|TRBV9|TRBD2
CASSPRLAGGTDTQYF
TGTGCCAGCAGCCCTCGACTAGCGGGGGGCACAGATACGCAGTATTTT
>TRBJ1-3|TRBV29-1|.
CSVAPTVSGNTIYF
TGCAGCGTAGCCCCGACAGTCTCTGGAAACACCATATATTTT
>TRBJ1-2|TRBV6-5|.
CASSYGAGYAYTF
TGTGCCAGCAGTTACGGTGCAGGGTATGCCTACACCTTC
>TRBJ2-1|TRBV19|TRBD2
CASSHPTSGTDEQFF
TGTGCCAGTAGCCACCCTACTAGCGGGACGGATGAGCAGTTCTTC
>TRBJ2-5|TRBV5-1|.
CASSLTGWTQETQYF
TGCGCCAGCAGCTTGACAGGGTGGACACAAGAGACCCAGTACTTC
>TRBJ1-1|TRBV29-1|TRBD1
CSVVEGARTEAFF
TGCAGCGTTGTAGAGGGGGCGCGTACTGAAGCTTTCTTT
>TRBJ1-2|TRBV19|.
CATGVYGYTF
TGTGCCACGGGAGTTTATGGCTACACCTTC
>TRBJ2-3|TRBV4-1|.
CASSHGPSVGGKDTQYF
TGCGCCAGCAGCCATGGTCCCTCGGTGGGGGGTAAAGATACGCAGTATTTT
>TRBJ2-1|TRBV19|TRBD1
CATHRPGQVYNEQFF
TGTGCCACCCACAGACCGGGACAGGTTTACAATGAGCAGTTCTTC
>TRBJ2-3|TRBV6-1|TRBD1
CASRRGQGPTDTQYF
TGTGCCAGCAGACGAGGACAGGGTCCCACAGATACGCAGTATTTT
>TRBJ2-2|TRBV4-1|.
CASSRRLRGRGQSTNTGELFF
TGCGCCAGCAGCCGGAGGCTCAGGGGCCGCGGACAGTCAACGAACACCGGGGAGCTGTTTTTT
>TRBJ2-7|TRBV9|TRBD1
CASSVGTGWYEQYF
TGTGCCAGCAGCGTAGGGACAGGGTGGTACGAGCAGTACTTC
>TRBJ2-3|TRBV29-1|.
CSVVGYRSVRDTQYF
TGCAGCGTTGTGGGATACAGGAGTGTGAGGGATACGCAGTATTTT
>TRBJ1-2|TRBV6-5|.
CASSYSQGIYGYTF
TGTGCCAGCAGTTACTCCCAGGGGATCTATGGCTACACCTTC
>TRBJ2-3|TRBV18|.
CASSPTASTIADTQYF
TGTGCCAGCTCACCGACGGCTTCCACTATCGCAGATACGCAGTATTTT
>TRBJ1-5|TRBV5-1|TRBD1
CASRDGTETYQPQHF
TGCGCCAGCAGGGATGGGACAGAAACCTATCAGCCCCAGCATTTT
>TRBJ2-7|TRBV6-5|.
CASSYSRILTYEQYF
TGTGCCAGCAGTTACTCGAGGATTTTGACCTACGAGCAGTACTTC
>TRBJ2-5|TRBV28|.
CASSSPGRGTETQYF
TGTGCCAGCAGTTCCCCCGGGCGCGGGACTGAGACCCAGTACTTC
>TRBJ2-5|TRBV6-5|.
CASSYRTGWGKETQYF
TGTGCCAGCAGTTACAGAACAGGGTGGGGGAAAGAGACCCAGTACTTC
>TRBJ2-7|TRBV15|TRBD1
CATSRERGARDRGTYEQYF
TGTGCCACCAGCAGAGAGAGGGGGGCCCGGGACAGGGGGACCTACGAGCAGTACTTC
>TRBJ1-2|TRBV4-3|TRBD1
CASSPGDRVNYGYTF
TGCGCCAGCAGCCCTGGGGACAGGGTTAACTATGGCTACACCTTC